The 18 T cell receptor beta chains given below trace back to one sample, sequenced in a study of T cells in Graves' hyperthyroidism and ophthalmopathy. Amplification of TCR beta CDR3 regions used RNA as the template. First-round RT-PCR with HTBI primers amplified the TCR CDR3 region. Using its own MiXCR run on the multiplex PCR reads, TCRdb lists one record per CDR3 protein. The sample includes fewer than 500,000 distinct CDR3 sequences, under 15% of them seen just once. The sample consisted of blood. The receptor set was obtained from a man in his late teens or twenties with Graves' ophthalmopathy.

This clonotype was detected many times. The CDR3 reads CASSYSQANQPQHF. The CDR3 region has the DNA TGTGCCAGCAGTTACAGCCAGGCCAATCAGCCCCAGCATTTT. The chain carries TRBV6-6 and TRBJ1-5, with D unclear. Deletions cut 2 bases from V and 3 bases from J, with 8 bases between. The germline CDR1 and CDR2 sequences are MNHNY and SVGAGI (reference sequence). This CDR3 is built from 14 residues.

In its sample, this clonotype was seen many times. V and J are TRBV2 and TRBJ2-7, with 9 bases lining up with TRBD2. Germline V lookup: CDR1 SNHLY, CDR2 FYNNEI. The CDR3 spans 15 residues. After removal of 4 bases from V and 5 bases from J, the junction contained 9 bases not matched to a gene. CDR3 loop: CASSVPSGAGNEQYF. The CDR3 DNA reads TGTGCCAGCAGTGTCCCTAGCGGGGCAGGTAACGAGCAGTACTTC.

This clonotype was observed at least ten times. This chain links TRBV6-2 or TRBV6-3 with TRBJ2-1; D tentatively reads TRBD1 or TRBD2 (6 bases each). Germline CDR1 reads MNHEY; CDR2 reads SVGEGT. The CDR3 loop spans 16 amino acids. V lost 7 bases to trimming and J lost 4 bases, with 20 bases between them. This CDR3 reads CASTSGLPGAYNEQFF. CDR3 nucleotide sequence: TGTGCCAGCACCTCGGGACTCCCAGGGGCATACAATGAGCAGTTCTTC.

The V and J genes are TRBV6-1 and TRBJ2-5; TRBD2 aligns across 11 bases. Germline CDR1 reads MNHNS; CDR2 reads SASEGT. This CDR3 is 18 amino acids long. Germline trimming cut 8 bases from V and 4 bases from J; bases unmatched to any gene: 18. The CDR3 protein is CASLSGLAGGLAAETQYF. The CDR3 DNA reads TGTGCCAGCCTCTCCGGGCTAGCGGGGGGACTCGCTGCAGAGACCCAGTACTTC.

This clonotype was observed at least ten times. The CDR3 reads CASRGSDTQYF. The CDR3 DNA reads as TGTGCCAGCAGGGGCTCAGATACGCAGTATTTT. The V and J genes are TRBV2 and TRBJ2-3, with D uncertain. CDR1 is SNHLY and CDR2 is FYNNEI in the germline V gene. Trimming shortened V by 6 bases and J by 4 bases, and 5 bases separated the two germline ends. The CDR3 totals 11 residues. The whole variable domain, remainder taken from reference TRBV2 and TRBJ2-3, is EPEVTQTPSHQVTQMGQEVILRCVPISNHLYFYWYRQILGQKVEFLVSFYNNEISEKSEIFDDQFSVERPDGSNFTLKIRSTKLEDSAMYFCASRGSDTQYFGPGTRLTVL.

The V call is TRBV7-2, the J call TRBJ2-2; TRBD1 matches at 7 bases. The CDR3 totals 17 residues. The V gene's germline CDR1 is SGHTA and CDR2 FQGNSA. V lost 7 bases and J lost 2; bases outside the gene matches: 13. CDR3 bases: TGTGCCAGCATCCGACAGGGCGGTCCTCACAACACCGGGGAGCTGTTTTTT. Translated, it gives CASIRQGGPHNTGELFF.

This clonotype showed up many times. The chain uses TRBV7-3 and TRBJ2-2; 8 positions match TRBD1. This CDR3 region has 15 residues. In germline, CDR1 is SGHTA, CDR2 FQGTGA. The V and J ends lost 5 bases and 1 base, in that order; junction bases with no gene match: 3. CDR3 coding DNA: TGTGCCAGCAGCCGCGGGACAGGGAACACCGGGGAGCTGTTTTTT. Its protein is CASSRGTGNTGELFF.

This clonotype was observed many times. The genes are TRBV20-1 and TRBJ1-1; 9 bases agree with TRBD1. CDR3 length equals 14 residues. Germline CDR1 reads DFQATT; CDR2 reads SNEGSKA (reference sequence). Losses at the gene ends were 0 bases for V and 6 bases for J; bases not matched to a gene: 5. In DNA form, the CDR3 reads TGCAGTGCTAGAGAACGGACAGGGGCAGCTGAAGCTTTCTTT. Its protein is CSARERTGAAEAFF.

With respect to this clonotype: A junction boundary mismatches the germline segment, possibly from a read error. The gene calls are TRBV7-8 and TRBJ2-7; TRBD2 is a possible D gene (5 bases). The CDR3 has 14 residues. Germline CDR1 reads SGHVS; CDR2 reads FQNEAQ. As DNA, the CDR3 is TGTGCCAGCAGTTTAGCGCAGTCCCTCTACGAGCAGTACTTC. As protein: CASSLAQSLYEQYF.

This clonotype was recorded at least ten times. In DNA, the CDR3 is TGTGCCACCAGTGATTCCCGGACAGGGCTTCCCTACAATGAGCAGTTCTTC. Its translation is CATSDSRTGLPYNEQFF. The J gene is TRBJ2-1, the V gene TRBV24-1; 8 bases fit TRBD1. This CDR3 is built from 17 residues. V lost 2 bases and J lost 2; bases outside the gene matches: 7. Looked up from germline, CDR1 is KGHDR and CDR2 is SFDVKD.

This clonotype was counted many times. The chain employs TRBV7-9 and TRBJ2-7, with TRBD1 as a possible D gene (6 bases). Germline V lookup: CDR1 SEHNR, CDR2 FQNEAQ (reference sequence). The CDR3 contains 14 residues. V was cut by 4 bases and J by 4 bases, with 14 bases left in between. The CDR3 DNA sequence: TGTGCCAGCAGCTCCCGGACAGCATTTTACGAGCAGTACTTC. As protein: CASSSRTAFYEQYF.

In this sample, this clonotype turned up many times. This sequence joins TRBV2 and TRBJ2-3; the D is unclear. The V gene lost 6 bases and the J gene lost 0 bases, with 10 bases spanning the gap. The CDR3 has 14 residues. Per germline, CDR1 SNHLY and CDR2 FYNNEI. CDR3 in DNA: TGTGCCAGCAGCGACACGTTTAGCACAGATACGCAGTATTTT. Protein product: CASSDTFSTDTQYF. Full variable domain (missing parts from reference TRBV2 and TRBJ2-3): EPEVTQTPSHQVTQMGQEVILRCVPISNHLYFYWYRQILGQKVEFLVSFYNNEISEKSEIFDDQFSVERPDGSNFTLKIRSTKLEDSAMYFCASSDTFSTDTQYFGPGTRLTVL.

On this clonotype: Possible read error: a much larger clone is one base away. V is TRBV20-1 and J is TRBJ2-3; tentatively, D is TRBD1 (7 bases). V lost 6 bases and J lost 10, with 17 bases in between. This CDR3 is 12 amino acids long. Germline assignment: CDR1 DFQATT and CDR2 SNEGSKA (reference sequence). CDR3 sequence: CSAAGGQDAQYF. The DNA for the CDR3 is TGCAGTGCAGCAGGGGGGCAGGATGCGCAGTATTTT.

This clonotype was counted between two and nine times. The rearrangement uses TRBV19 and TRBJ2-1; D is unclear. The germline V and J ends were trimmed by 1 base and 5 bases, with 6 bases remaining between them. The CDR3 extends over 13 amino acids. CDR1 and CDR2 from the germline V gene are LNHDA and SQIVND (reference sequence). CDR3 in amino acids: CASSIGFHNEQFF. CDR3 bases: TGTGCCAGTAGTATAGGTTTCCACAATGAGCAGTTCTTC.

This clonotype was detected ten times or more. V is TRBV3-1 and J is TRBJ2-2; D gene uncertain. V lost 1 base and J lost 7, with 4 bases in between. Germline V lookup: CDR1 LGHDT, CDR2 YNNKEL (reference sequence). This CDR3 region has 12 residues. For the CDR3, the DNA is TGTGCCAGCAGCCAAGGGTTCGGGGAGCTGTTTTTT. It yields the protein CASSQGFGELFF.

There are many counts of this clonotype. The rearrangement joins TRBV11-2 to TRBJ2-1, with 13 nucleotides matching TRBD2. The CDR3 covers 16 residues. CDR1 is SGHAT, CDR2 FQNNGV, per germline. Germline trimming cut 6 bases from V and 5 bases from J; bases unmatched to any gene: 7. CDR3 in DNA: TGTGCCAGCAGACGGCCGGGACTAGCGGGGCACAATGAGCAGTTCTTC. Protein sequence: CASRRPGLAGHNEQFF.

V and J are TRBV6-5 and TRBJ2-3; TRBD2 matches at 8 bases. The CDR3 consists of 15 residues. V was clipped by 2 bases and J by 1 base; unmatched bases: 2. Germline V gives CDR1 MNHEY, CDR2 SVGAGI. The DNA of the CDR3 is TGTGCCAGCAGTTACACTAGCGGACGCACAGATACGCAGTATTTT. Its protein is CASSYTSGRTDTQYF.

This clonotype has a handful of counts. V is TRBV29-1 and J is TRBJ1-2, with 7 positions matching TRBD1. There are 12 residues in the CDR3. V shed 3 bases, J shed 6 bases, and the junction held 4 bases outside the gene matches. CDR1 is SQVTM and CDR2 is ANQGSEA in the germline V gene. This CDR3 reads CSVDAGQNGYTF. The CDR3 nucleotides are TGCAGCGTTGACGCGGGACAGAATGGCTACACCTTC.